The next 8 T cell receptor beta chains were all read from a single sample in a study of blood T cell repertoires in COVID-19. Measured with immunoSEQ multiplex PCR; TCRdb has only the in-frame clones, and not every one. The sample holds 180,000 or so clones, roughly 84% seen once. Material for sequencing was peripheral blood. These receptors all stem from a woman aged 80 or older with acute or convalescent COVID-19.

This chain connects TRBV18 to TRBJ2-1; 9 nucleotides agree with TRBD2. J lost 1 base, V lost 4 bases, and 5 bases had no gene match. CDR1 KGHSH and CDR2 LQKENI come from the germline V gene. The CDR3 runs 16 residues. The CDR3 loop is CASSQWTSASYNEQFF. The CDR3, as DNA: TGTGCCAGCTCACAGTGGACTAGCGCTTCCTACAATGAGCAGTTCTTC.

The V call is TRBV5-5, the J call TRBJ1-2; 8 positions agree with TRBD1. The V gene end was trimmed by 2 bases and the J gene end by 2 bases; junction bases not matched to a gene: 2. This CDR3 comprises 14 residues. Germline-derived CDR1 and CDR2 are SGHKS and YYEKEE (reference sequence). This chain's CDR3 is CASSFRTGNYGYTF. DNA for the CDR3: TGTGCCAGCAGCTTCCGGACAGGGAACTATGGCTACACCTTC.

The CDR3 nucleotides read TGTGCCAGCACCCCCCGGGAAACCGACACCGGGGAGCTGTTTTTT. This sequence encodes CASTPRETDTGELFF. V and J are TRBV6-2 or TRBV6-3 and TRBJ2-2; the D gene is possibly TRBD2 (5 bases). This CDR3 spans 15 amino acids. Germline lookup yields CDR1 MNHEY and CDR2 SVGEGT. The V and J ends lost 7 bases and 3 bases respectively, with 15 bases between them.

The chain employs TRBV7-3 and TRBJ2-5, with 8 nucleotides matching TRBD2. The CDR3 loop spans 15 amino acids. Trimming at V came to 4 bases and at J to 4 bases, leaving 8 bases not matched to a gene. CDR1 is SGHTA, CDR2 FQGTGA, per germline. The CDR3 sequence: CASSSTSGLGETQYF. The CDR3 DNA reads TGTGCCAGCAGCTCCACCTCGGGACTAGGAGAGACCCAGTACTTC.

The chain employs TRBV2 and TRBJ1-1, with 10 nucleotides matching TRBD1. The CDR3 runs 13 residues. The V segment lost 10 bases and the J segment 2 bases; nucleotides outside the gene matches: 4. Germline CDR1 and CDR2: SNHLY and FYNNEI. The CDR3 region has the DNA TGTGCCACCCTGACAGGGGGCAACACTGAAGCTTTCTTT. Translated: CATLTGGNTEAFF.

The chain links TRBV7-2 to TRBJ1-3, with TRBD1 matching 7 bases. Germline assignment: CDR1 SGHTA and CDR2 FQGNSA. The CDR3 sequence is 15 residues long. V gave up 5 bases and J gave up 4 bases; unmatched junction bases: 8. Written as DNA, the CDR3 is TGTGCCAGCAGCACCTTTGGGACAGACGGAAACACCATATATTTT. It translates to CASSTFGTDGNTIYF.

The V call is TRBV7-9, the J call TRBJ2-1; D gene unclear. This CDR3 has 15 residues. The V gene's germline CDR1 is SEHNR and CDR2 FQNEAQ (reference sequence). Between the trimmed V and J ends, which lost 5 bases and 5 bases, there was a span of 16 bases. CDR3: CASSPLRLIHNEQFF. The CDR3 region has the DNA TGTGCCAGCAGCCCCCTCAGGCTCATCCACAATGAGCAGTTCTTC. The variable domain in full, completed from reference TRBV7-9 and TRBJ2-1, reads DTGVSQNPRHKITKRGQNVTFRCDPISEHNRLYWYRQTLGQGPEFLTYFQNEAQLEKSRLLSDRFSAERPKGSFSTLEIQRTEQGDSAMYLCASSPLRLIHNEQFFGPGTRLTVL.

V is TRBV4-3 and J is TRBJ2-3, with D perhaps matching TRBD2 (5 bases). With 0 bases removed from V and 0 bases from J, the gap between germline ends came to 10 bases. CDR1 is LGHNA, CDR2 YSLEER, per germline. This CDR3 is 16 amino acids long. CDR3 nucleotide sequence: TGCGCCAGCAGCCAAGAGAGAGGGCCAAGCACAGATACGCAGTATTTT. Residues: CASSQERGPSTDTQYF.